This paragraph reports one T cell receptor (beta chain). The antigen is unknown. A single base separates this from a much larger clone, so it may be a read error. Individual cDNA molecules each carried unique molecular identifiers attached by the library. TCRdb recomputed calls from the RACE reads with MiXCR, one row per CDR3 protein. The sample has tens of thousands of distinct CDR3 sequences; less than 6% are singletons. The data were obtained in a study of human T cells and chemical hapten exposure. Study as a whole: Largely, small differences in pooled library volume made per-sample TCR yields vary.

Study outcomes and limitations: The number of TCRs over 1 in 1000 frequency stayed unchanged after DPC.

CDR3 length: 12 residues. The V and J ends lost 8 bases and 4 bases respectively, with 12 bases between them. CDR1 and CDR2 from the germline V gene are DFQATT and SNEGSKA (reference sequence). Time point meaning: healthy volunteer bleed at 6 weeks. The starting material, unfractionated whole blood, was used for total RNA extraction. The sample taken for sequencing was whole blood. The sequence came from a human donor in good health. Some clones in this sample may be carry-over from other donors' samples. The chain combines TRBV20-1 with TRBJ1-5; no clear D gene. CDR3 sequence: CSKTIGNQPQHF. The CDR3 DNA sequence: TGCAGTAAGACAATAGGGAATCAGCCCCAGCATTTT.